Listed below are T cell receptor beta chains from one sample, sequenced in a study of tumor and adjacent non-tumor tissue in lung cancer. MiXCR, applied by TCRdb to the multiplex PCR reads, yields one record per CDR3 protein. The sample has more than 75,000 distinct CDR3 sequences; around 70% are singletons. Sequencing was carried out using lung tumor tissue. These TCRs come from a woman in her sixties or seventies with non-small cell lung cancer. The CDR3 runs from the conserved cysteine through the conserved F or W. The D gene is left open where the match is weak. Not all rows give a size; the values are once, few, many and, for expanded clones, a class.

TGTGCCAGCAGCTCCCCCCGGGTGACGATCTCTGGGGCCAACGCCCTGAGTTTC	CASSSPRVTISGANALSF	TRBV7-2	TRBJ2-6	-	-
TGTGCCAGCAGTGACCACACTGGATTCTTTATTTTCCTCCACTTT	CASSDHTGFFIFLHF	TRBV6-1	TRBJ1-6	many	-
TGTGCCAGCAGAGGGACAATTTCCACCGGGGAGCTGTTTTTT	CASRGTISTGELFF	TRBV6-1	TRBJ2-2	-	-
TGCAGCGTCTCTAGCGGGAGCTTTGGCAAGCAGTATTTC	CSVSSGSFGKQYF	TRBV29-1	TRBJ2-7	-	TRBD2
TGTGCCAGCAACACAGATGGGGGGGGAAGTGAGCAGTACTTC	CASNTDGGGSEQYF	TRBV9	TRBJ2-7	-	TRBD2
TGTGCCATCAGTGAAACAGAGGTCGGAGAGACCCAGTACTTC	CAISETEVGETQYF	TRBV10-3	TRBJ2-5	once	-
TGTGCCAGCAACCTCCGCGGACCAGCGGGAGTCAATGAGCAGTCCTTC	CASNLRGPAGVNEQSF	TRBV11-1	TRBJ2-1	-	TRBD2
TGTGCCAGCAGACACACCGGACGGACGGATAATTATAGCAATCAGCCCCAGCATTTT	CASRHTGRTDNYSNQPQHF	TRBV6-2/TRBV6-3	TRBJ1-5	-	-
TGTGCCACCAGTGATCCTGCAGTGGGCAGGTGGACGGATACGCAGTATTTT	CATSDPAVGRWTDTQYF	TRBV24-1	TRBJ2-3	few	-
TGTGCCAGCACGCGACCTGGCCCTCTCTCCTACGAGCAGTACTTC	CASTRPGPLSYEQYF	TRBV11-2	TRBJ2-7	-	-
TGCGCCAGCAGCTTGGTGGACCACAACACCGGGGAGCTGTTTTTT	CASSLVDHNTGELFF	TRBV5-1	TRBJ2-2	many	-
TGTGCCAGCAGCTTGTGTCAGGGGGCTCACGAGCAGTACTTC	CASSLCQGAHEQYF	TRBV5-5	TRBJ2-7	-	TRBD1
TGTGCCAACAGCCGGGACACGGCAATATACGAACAGTACTTC	CANSRDTAIYEQYF	TRBV6-1	TRBJ2-7	-	-
TGCGCCAGCAGTCTCGGACAGGGATGGGGGAACACTGAAGCTTTCTTT	CASSLGQGWGNTEAFF	TRBV5-1	TRBJ1-1	many	TRBD1
TGTGCCAGCAGCTTGAATCAGGGCTACGAGCAGTACTTC	CASSLNQGYEQYF	TRBV5-5	TRBJ2-7	many	-
TGCAGCGTTGTGAGGGGGACTAGCACCTGCGAGCAGTACTTC	CSVVRGTSTCEQYF	TRBV29-1	TRBJ2-7	-	TRBD2
TGCGCCAGCTGCCAACGTACAGAGTACACTGAAGCTCTCTTT	CASCQRTEYTEALF	TRBV4-1	TRBJ1-1	once	-
TGTGCCAGCAGTTCCCAGAGTGGCGGGAGGCCGCGAAGAGACAATGAGCAGTTCTTC	CASSSQSGGRPRRDNEQFF	TRBV6-2/TRBV6-3	TRBJ2-1	-	TRBD2
TGCGCCAGCAGACGGGGCAGTAATGAAAAACTGTTTTTT	CASRRGSNEKLFF	TRBV5-5	TRBJ1-4	-	-
TGCGCCAGCATCAAGGGAGACCTGGACAGCAGAAACATTCAGTACTTC	CASIKGDLDSRNIQYF	TRBV5-1	TRBJ2-4	-	-
TGTGTCAGCAGAGAGTATGGGACAGGGTTCTACGAGCATTACTTC	CVSREYGTGFYEHYF	TRBV28	TRBJ2-7	-	TRBD1
TGCGCCAGCAACCAAATGGGGGACCCTGAAGCCTTCTTT	CASNQMGDPEAFF	TRBV4-1	TRBJ1-1	-	-
TGTGCGATCAGTGGCAGGCAGGGCGCGGTTAAGAATGAGGAGTTCTTC	CAISGRQGAVKNEEFF	TRBV10-3	TRBJ2-1	-	-
TGTGCCAGCAGTGCCTCTTCTATCTCAAATAAGAACACCGGGGATCTGTTTTTT	CASSASSISNKNTGDLFF	TRBV6-1	TRBJ2-2	-	-
TGCAGTGCCGACCCCCGGGGTCCATGGAATCAGCCCCAGCATTTT	CSADPRGPWNQPQHF	TRBV20-1	TRBJ1-5	many	-
TGCGCCAGCAGCCAAGGGCTACAGGGTACGGGTGAGCAGTTCTTC	CASSQGLQGTGEQFF	TRBV4-1	TRBJ2-1	-	-
TGTGCCAGCAGTTTAGGTCCTGGCAGGTGCCCTGAAGCCTTCTTT	CASSLGPGRCPEAFF	TRBV12-3/TRBV12-4	TRBJ1-1	-	-
TGTGCCGGCAGTGGTCGGGCAGGGACATTCACTGAAACTTTCTTT	CAGSGRAGTFTETFF	TRBV11-1	TRBJ1-1	-	-
TGTGCCAGCAGTCTCACAGGCGTTGAACCTTTATTT	CASSLTGVEPLF	TRBV12-3/TRBV12-4	TRBJ1-1	once	-
TGTGCCAGCAGTTACTCGATCGCGGAGCTATTCTTC	CASSYSIAELFF	TRBV6-2/TRBV6-3	TRBJ2-1	-	-
TGTGCCAGCAGTGTCACCCTCGGGACAGGGGGAGATCAGCCCCAGCATTTT	CASSVTLGTGGDQPQHF	TRBV6-6	TRBJ1-5	many	TRBD1
TGTGTCAGCAGTGATCGAGAGGGGGGGGAAATTATTAACTATGGCTACACCTTC	CVSSDREGGEIINYGYTF	TRBV6-5	TRBJ1-2	-	-
TGCGCCAGCAGCGTGGAGTTAGACAACTACGAGCAGTACTTC	CASSVELDNYEQYF	TRBV5-1	TRBJ2-7	-	-
TGTGCCACCGGTGATTTTGCGGGAGGACGCACTGATACGCAGTATTTT	CATGDFAGGRTDTQYF	TRBV24-1	TRBJ2-3	few	TRBD2
TGCAGCGTTGATCGTCAGGGGACTAGCGGGAGCTACGAGCAGTACTTC	CSVDRQGTSGSYEQYF	TRBV29-1	TRBJ2-7	many	TRBD2